The sequence of this TCR beta chain was determined in a study of monozygotic twins with cystic fibrosis. Notes on the study in general: Co-twins had the most similar V usage for 13 of 16 pairs, J for 8. Monozygotic CF twin pairs shared significantly more nucleotide-identical clonotypes than unrelated CF individuals did. Shared CDR3 numbers were not associated with age, concordance or severity.

Points on this clone: Its target is not known.

Clones were read by immunoSEQ multiplex PCR, and TCRdb kept only the in-frame ones, dropping some. The repertoire holds 30,000 to 40,000 clones, with roughly 66% as singletons. Trimming pared 2 bases from V and 5 bases from J, leaving 11 bases between. CDR1 and CDR2 (germline): SSHAT, FNYEAQ (reference sequence). This CDR3 spans 14 amino acids. The V gene is TRBV7-7, the J gene TRBJ2-3, with D perhaps assigned TRBD1 or TRBD2 (6 bases each). This clonotype originated in a girl aged 5-17 years with cystic fibrosis. Specimen: blood. The CDR3 DNA reads as TGTGCCAGCAGCTTATCGGGGGCAGGAGATACGCAGTATTTT. This translates into CASSLSGAGDTQYF.